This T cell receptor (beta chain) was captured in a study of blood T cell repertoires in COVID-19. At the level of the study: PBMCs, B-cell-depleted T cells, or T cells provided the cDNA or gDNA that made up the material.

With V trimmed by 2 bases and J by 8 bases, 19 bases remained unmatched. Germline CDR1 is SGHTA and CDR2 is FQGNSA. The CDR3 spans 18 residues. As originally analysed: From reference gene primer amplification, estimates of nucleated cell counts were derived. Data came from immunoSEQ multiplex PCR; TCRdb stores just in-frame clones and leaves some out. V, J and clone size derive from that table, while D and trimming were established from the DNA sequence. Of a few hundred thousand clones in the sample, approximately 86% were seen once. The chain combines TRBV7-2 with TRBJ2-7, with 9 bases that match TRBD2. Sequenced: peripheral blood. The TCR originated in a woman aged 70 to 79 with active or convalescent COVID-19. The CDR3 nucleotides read TGTGCCAGCAGCTTAAAGGTTAGCGGGGGCCCGGGGGAGAGGAAGCAGTACTTC. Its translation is CASSLKVSGGPGERKQYF.